The sequence of this T cell receptor (beta chain) was determined in a study of blood T cell repertoires in COVID-19. Looking at the study overall: From the United States, Italy and Spain came samples of acute and convalescent COVID-19. In each case, the material was cDNA or gDNA derived from T cells, B-cell-depleted T cells, or PBMCs.

The CDR3 runs to 18 residues. With 5 bases clipped from V and 12 bases from J, the junction kept 21 bases outside the gene matches. Per germline, CDR1 SGHTA and CDR2 FQGNSA. Original handling: By means of reference gene primer amplification, nucleated cell counts were estimated. Generated by immunoSEQ multiplex PCR, the TCRdb table keeps only in-frame clones and is missing some. The V and J calls and clone size were taken over from that table, and D and trimming were inferred from the DNA. The table records about 190,000 clones, 88% of them present only once. The sequence was obtained from a middle-aged man with active or convalescent COVID-19. The sample comprised peripheral blood. The rearrangement uses TRBV7-2 and TRBJ2-1; 11 bases are a match to TRBD2. CDR3 amino acids: CASSIKTLAGGPSSVQFF. CDR3 sequence (DNA): TGTGCCAGCAGCATAAAAACCTTAGCGGGAGGGCCTTCGTCGGTGCAGTTCTTC.